This T cell receptor (beta chain) came from a study of shared clonotypes between healthy human individuals. Overall study: Each donor contributed plates that comprised three CD4 naive, three CD4 memory, two CD8 naive and one CD8 memory.

A note on this clone: Other nucleotide sequences in the sample specify the same CDR3.

Sequencing used immunoSEQ multiplex PCR; TCRdb keeps in-frame clones, though not all of them. Of millions of clones listed, roughly 96% are singletons. Unmatched junction bases numbered 6, after V lost 4 bases and J lost 2 bases. The CDR3 is 15 amino acids. Germline CDR1 is KGHSH and CDR2 is LQKENI. CD4+ cell separation produced CD45RA+ naive and CD45RA-negative memory subsets. Material for sequencing was naive CD4+ T cells sorted from blood. As to subset: CD45RA+ positively selected. The receptor comes from a man aged 18 to 30 in good health. The chain has TRBV18 and TRBJ2-7, with 9 bases lining up with TRBD1. The CDR3 spells CASSLGQGRTYEQYF. The CDR3 nucleotides read TGTGCCAGCTCACTAGGACAGGGGAGAACCTACGAGCAGTACTTC.